These 27 T cell receptor beta chains came from one sample sequenced in a study of regulatory T cells in long-lasting Graves disease. The authors built TCR beta libraries using iRepertoire HTBI primers and Arm-PCR of CDR3 regions. TCRdb itself ran the multiplex PCR reads through MiXCR, one entry per CDR3 protein. The sample includes more than 300,000 distinct CDR3 sequences, roughly 25% seen only once; the top ten take about 29%. Time point of the sample: persistent/refractory GD, antithyroid drugs over 5 years with positive TRAb. From PBMCs, RNA was extracted and then used to make the TCR library. The sample in question was peripheral blood mononuclear cells (PBMCs), obtained when the disease was refractory, from a patient treated with antithyroid drugs. The receptors were gathered from a woman in her forties with Graves disease.

This clonotype was counted ten times or more. The rearrangement uses TRBV6-5 and TRBJ2-7; maybe TRBD1 (5 bases). There are 16 residues in the CDR3. V was shortened by 2 bases and J by 1 base, with 15 bases between the two germline ends. Germline CDR1 reads MNHEY; CDR2 reads SVGAGI. DNA for the CDR3: TGTGCCAGCAGTTACGATTTAAACAGGATTTCCTACGAGCAGTACTTC. Its protein is CASSYDLNRISYEQYF.

This clonotype was seen a few times. The J gene is TRBJ2-1, the V gene TRBV7-8; D might be TRBD2 (5 bases). The CDR3 is 12 residues long. The V and J ends lost 5 bases and 5 bases respectively, with 7 bases between them. The germline CDR1 and CDR2 sequences are SGHVS and FQNEAQ. The CDR3 DNA follows: TGTGCCAGCAGCAAGGAGGACAATGAGCAGTTCTTC. It translates to CASSKEDNEQFF.

This clonotype was observed many times. This chain uses TRBV12-3 or TRBV12-4 with TRBJ1-2, with no clear D. CDR3 length: 15 residues. V dropped 6 bases and J dropped 0 bases, with 14 bases sitting between them. The CDR3 reads CASSQMSNANYGYTF. The CDR3 region has the DNA TGTGCCAGCAGCCAAATGAGCAATGCTAACTATGGCTACACCTTC.

The chain is built from TRBV5-5 and TRBJ2-5; 11 bases agree with TRBD2. V shed 4 bases, J shed 5 bases, and the junction held 7 bases outside the gene matches. The CDR3 has 15 amino acids. The germline V gene has CDR1 SGHKS and CDR2 YYEKEE (reference sequence). As DNA, the CDR3 is TGTGCCAGCAGCAAACTAGCGGGAGTTGGGGAGACCCAGTACTTC. Its protein product is CASSKLAGVGETQYF.

The chain combines TRBV7-9 with TRBJ2-7; the D is unclear. Trimming removed 1 base from V and 2 bases from J, with 9 bases in between. Germline CDR1 is SEHNR and CDR2 is FQNEAQ (reference sequence). The CDR3 runs 14 residues. CDR3 residues: CASSLVVKPYEQYF. CDR3 coding DNA: TGTGCCAGCAGCTTAGTCGTAAAGCCCTACGAGCAGTACTTC.

This clonotype was observed a few times. The genes are TRBV7-9 and TRBJ2-7; tentative D call: TRBD1 (7 bases). Per the germline V gene, CDR1 is SEHNR and CDR2 is FQNEAQ (reference sequence). V dropped 4 bases and J dropped 3 bases, with 16 bases sitting between them. The CDR3 sequence is 15 residues long. Written as DNA, the CDR3 is TGTGCCAGCAGCTCGCGACAGGGAGGCGGCTACGAGCAGTACTTC. Protein sequence: CASSSRQGGGYEQYF.

V usage is TRBV24-1 and J usage is TRBJ1-3; D gene ambiguous. The CDR3 is made up of 14 amino acids. Germline V lookup: CDR1 KGHDR, CDR2 SFDVKD. V lost 3 bases and J 2 bases, leaving 7 bases between the germline ends. CDR3 DNA: TGTGCCACCAGTGATAGGGCTACTGGAAACACCATATATTTT. Protein product: CATSDRATGNTIYF.

This clonotype was observed many times. V and J are TRBV5-1 and TRBJ2-7; 12 bases are a match to TRBD2. V dropped 4 bases and J dropped 4; count of bases not matched to a gene: 3. The CDR3 totals 14 residues. Germline V gene lookup returns CDR1 SGHRS and CDR2 YFSETQ. The CDR3 loop is CASSGGTSGYEQYF. The CDR3 DNA reads TGCGCCAGCAGCGGGGGGACTAGCGGGTACGAGCAGTACTTC. The variable domain in full, with the rest retrieved from reference TRBV5-1 and TRBJ2-7, is KAGVTQTPRYLIKTRGQQVTLSCSPISGHRSVSWYQQTPGQGLQFLFEYFSETQRNKGNFPGRFSGRQFSNSRSEMNVSTLELGDSALYLCASSGGTSGYEQYFGPGTRLTVT.

This clonotype was seen repeatedly, ten times or more. This rearrangement joins TRBV29-1 to TRBJ2-5, with a tentative D call TRBD1 (5 bases). V lost 4 bases and J lost 0, with 15 bases in between. Germline CDR1 and CDR2: SQVTM and ANQGSEA. CDR3 length: 15 residues. The CDR3: CSVVGETWYQETQYF. As DNA, the CDR3 is TGCAGCGTTGTAGGGGAAACTTGGTACCAAGAGACCCAGTACTTC.

This clonotype was detected many times. The genes are TRBV11-2 and TRBJ2-5; 12 bases align to TRBD2. V lost 5 bases to trimming and J lost 2 bases; unmatched junction nucleotides: 6. Looked up from germline, CDR1 is SGHAT and CDR2 is FQNNGV. The CDR3 sequence is 16 residues long. For the CDR3, the DNA is TGTGCCAGCAGCCGGACTAGCGGGACTGGTCAAGAGACCCAGTACTTC. It specifies CASSRTSGTGQETQYF.

The rearrangement joins TRBV2 to TRBJ2-7; D not resolved. Trimming removed 10 bases from V and 7 bases from J, with 11 bases in between. CDR1 and CDR2 from the germline V gene are SNHLY and FYNNEI. The CDR3 spans 10 residues. CDR3 DNA sequence: TGTGCCACGAAGGTGGTGGAGCAGTACTTC. Encoded protein: CATKVVEQYF. The full variable domain, with the rest looked up from reference TRBV2 and TRBJ2-7, is EPEVTQTPSHQVTQMGQEVILRCVPISNHLYFYWYRQILGQKVEFLVSFYNNEISEKSEIFDDQFSVERPDGSNFTLKIRSTKLEDSAMYFCATKVVEQYFGPGTRLTVT.

This clonotype was found a few times. V is TRBV20-1 and J is TRBJ2-7; D might be TRBD2 (5 bases). The CDR3 covers 13 residues. The V and J ends lost 1 base and 1 base respectively, with 8 bases between them. Germline V gene data show CDR1 as DFQATT and CDR2 as SNEGSKA (reference sequence). The CDR3 nucleotides are TGCAGTGCTAGAGGGACTTTTTCCTACGAGCAGTACTTC. This codes for CSARGTFSYEQYF.

The rearrangement joins TRBV10-3 to TRBJ2-5, with unresolved D. From germline, CDR1 is ENHRY and CDR2 SYGVKD. Trimming took off 0 bases at V and 4 bases at J, with 9 bases between the two ends. CDR3 length: 14 amino acids. The CDR3 is CAISESPGRETQYF. The CDR3, as DNA: TGTGCCATCAGTGAGTCGCCGGGTCGAGAGACCCAGTACTTC.

The rearrangement joins TRBV15 to TRBJ2-6; D gene unclear. CDR1 is LNHNV, CDR2 YYDKDF, per germline (reference sequence). Trimming cost V 3 bases and J 3 bases, with 6 bases left between them. CDR3 size: 14 residues. CDR3 bases: TGTGCCACCAGCAGTGGGGATGGGGCCAACGTCCTGACTTTC. Translation gives CATSSGDGANVLTF. Using reference TRBV15 and TRBJ2-6 for the parts outside the CDR3, the full variable domain is DAMVIQNPRYQVTQFGKPVTLSCSQTLNHNVMYWYQQKSSQAPKLLFHYYDKDFNNEADTPDNFQSRRPNTSFCFLDIRSPGLGDTAMYLCATSSGDGANVLTFGAGSRLTVL.

Comments on this clonotype: This clone may be a read error of a much larger clone one base away. The J gene is TRBJ2-7, the V gene TRBV2, with a weak D call TRBD2 (5 bases). Per germline, CDR1 SNHLY and CDR2 FYNNEI. This CDR3 is 14 amino acids long. Between the trimmed V and J ends, which lost 8 bases and 2 bases, there was a span of 16 bases. DNA of the CDR3: TGTGCCAGCCAGTCGGACGGGGTCGCCTACGAGCAGTACTTC. Amino acids: CASQSDGVAYEQYF.

This clonotype was seen more than once but under ten times. This rearrangement joins TRBV29-1 to TRBJ2-7; D is undetermined. From germline, CDR1 is SQVTM and CDR2 ANQGSEA. V was shortened by 0 bases and J by 2 bases, with 8 bases between the two germline ends. The CDR3 is made up of 13 amino acids. The CDR3 DNA reads as TGCAGCGTTGAAGATCTTCTAGCCTACGAGCAGTACTTC. Amino acids: CSVEDLLAYEQYF.

This chain links TRBV20-1 with TRBJ1-6; 7 bases match TRBD1. In germline, CDR1 is DFQATT, CDR2 SNEGSKA (reference sequence). The CDR3 is 14 residues long. With 6 bases clipped from V and 7 bases from J, the junction kept 9 bases outside the gene matches. CDR3 amino acids: CSAPDRVGNSPLHF. Here the CDR3 DNA reads TGCAGTGCCCCCGACAGGGTCGGCAATTCACCCCTCCACTTT.

This clonotype appeared many times. This chain uses TRBV2 with TRBJ1-4, with D possibly TRBD1 on 6 matching bases. Deletions cut 1 base from V and 5 bases from J, with 8 bases between. Germline lookup yields CDR1 SNHLY and CDR2 FYNNEI. CDR3 length equals 14 residues. The CDR3 region is CASSEGTENEKLFF. In DNA form, the CDR3 reads TGTGCCAGCAGTGAAGGGACAGAGAATGAAAAACTGTTTTTT.

The sample holds many counts of this clonotype. The J gene is TRBJ1-5, the V gene TRBV28; D is unclear. CDR1 and CDR2 (germline): MDHEN, SYDVKM. The CDR3 is 13 amino acids. Trimming cost V 4 bases and J 2 bases, with 6 bases left between them. The CDR3 is CASSSLGNQPQHF. The CDR3 DNA reads TGTGCCAGCAGTTCTCTCGGCAATCAGCCCCAGCATTTT.

This clonotype was seen at least ten times. The V and J genes are TRBV18 and TRBJ2-5; 7 bases are shared with TRBD2. V lost 5 bases to trimming and J lost 1 base; unmatched junction nucleotides: 7. Germline CDR1 and CDR2: KGHSH and LQKENI. The CDR3 contains 15 residues. In DNA form, the CDR3 reads TGTGCCAGCTCATCGACTCTAGCGGTCCAAGAGACCCAGTACTTC. It is translated as CASSSTLAVQETQYF.

The chain recombines TRBV19 with TRBJ2-7, with 9 bases lining up with TRBD2. The CDR3 has 16 residues. The germline gives CDR1 LNHDA, CDR2 SQIVND (reference sequence). V lost 5 bases, J lost 2 bases, and 10 bases stayed unmatched. CDR3 in amino acids: CASSWGSAGGPYEQYF. Written as DNA, the CDR3 is TGTGCCAGTAGTTGGGGCTCGGCGGGAGGGCCCTACGAGCAGTACTTC.

CDR3 protein: CASSSPGQGAFGYTF. The CDR3 DNA reads as TGTGCCAGCAGCTCCCCGGGACAGGGGGCGTTTGGCTACACCTTC. This chain uses TRBV13 with TRBJ1-2, with 12 bases matching TRBD1. This CDR3 is built from 15 residues. The V segment lost 4 bases and the J segment 7 bases; nucleotides outside the gene matches: 7. Germline CDR1 reads PRHDT; CDR2 reads FYEKMQ (reference sequence).

As regards this clonotype: Mismatch with germline at one junction end may stem from a read error. The chain has TRBV11-2 and TRBJ1-1, with D unresolved. Germline CDR1 reads SGHAT; CDR2 reads FQNNGV. The CDR3 length is 17 residues. CDR3 sequence (DNA): TGTGCCAGCGGCTTAGGATTGAGTAGGGTCACGGGCACTGAAGCTTTCTTT. Encoded protein: CASGLGLSRVTGTEAFF. Supplemented by reference TRBV11-2 and TRBJ1-1, the full variable domain reads EAGVAQSPRYKIIEKRQSVAFWCNPISGHATLYWYQQILGQGPKLLIQFQNNGVVDDSQLPKDRFSAERLKGVDSTLKIQPAKLEDSAVYLCASGLGLSRVTGTEAFFGQGTRLTVV.

The rearrangement joins TRBV28 to TRBJ2-1; 7 bases agree with TRBD2. CDR1 and CDR2 (germline): MDHEN, SYDVKM. The V and J ends lost 9 bases and 3 bases, in that order; junction bases with no gene match: 8. This CDR3 is 14 amino acids long. The CDR3 is CASRSGTLYNEQFF. The CDR3 DNA is TGTGCCAGTCGGAGCGGGACCCTCTACAATGAGCAGTTCTTC.

As concerns this clonotype: Sequence at one end of the junction differs from germline and may be a read error. The chain recombines TRBV15 with TRBJ1-4; 10 positions agree with TRBD1. CDR3 length: 18 amino acids. The germline V gene encodes CDR1 LNHNV and CDR2 YYDKDF (reference sequence). The CDR3 loop is CATSRDLDRGNTNEKPFF. For the CDR3, the DNA is TGTGCCACCAGCAGAGATTTGGACAGGGGGAATACTAATGAAAAACCGTTTTTT. Full variable domain (missing parts from reference TRBV15 and TRBJ1-4): DAMVIQNPRYQVTQFGKPVTLSCSQTLNHNVMYWYQQKSSQAPKLLFHYYDKDFNNEADTPDNFQSRRPNTSFCFLDIRSPGLGDTAMYLCATSRDLDRGNTNEKPFFGSGTQLSVL.

Note on this clonotype: Compared with germline, one end of the junction differs, possibly owing to a read error. This sequence joins TRBV20-1 and TRBJ2-3; TRBD2 is a possible D gene (5 bases). Germline V CDR1 and CDR2: DFQATT, SNEGSKA (reference sequence). CDR3 length: 13 residues. CDR3 nucleotide sequence: TGCAGTGCTGGAGTCTCTAGCACAGATACACAGTATTTT. Translation: CSAGVSSTDTQYF.

This clonotype was recorded at least ten times. The J gene is TRBJ1-1, the V gene TRBV6-1; 8 bases align to TRBD1. This CDR3 spans 14 amino acids. Per germline, CDR1 MNHNS and CDR2 SASEGT. Trimming cost V 7 bases and J 5 bases; bases outside gene matches: 9. The CDR3 reads CASIRQGIGTEAFF. The DNA for the CDR3 is TGTGCCAGCATCAGACAGGGGATTGGGACTGAAGCTTTCTTT.